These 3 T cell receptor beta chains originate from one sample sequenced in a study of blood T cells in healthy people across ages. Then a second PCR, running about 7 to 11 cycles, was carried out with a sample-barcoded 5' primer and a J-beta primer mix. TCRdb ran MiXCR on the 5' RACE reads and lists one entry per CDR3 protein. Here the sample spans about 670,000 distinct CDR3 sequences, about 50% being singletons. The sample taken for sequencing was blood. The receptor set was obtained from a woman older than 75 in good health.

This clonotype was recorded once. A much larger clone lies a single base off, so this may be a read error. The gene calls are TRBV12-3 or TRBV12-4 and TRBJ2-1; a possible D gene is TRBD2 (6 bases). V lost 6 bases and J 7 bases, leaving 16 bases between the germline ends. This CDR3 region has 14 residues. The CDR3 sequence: CASSRRLGVNEQFF. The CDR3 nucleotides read TGTGCCAGCAGCAGACGACTAGGTGTAAATGAGCAGTTCTTC.

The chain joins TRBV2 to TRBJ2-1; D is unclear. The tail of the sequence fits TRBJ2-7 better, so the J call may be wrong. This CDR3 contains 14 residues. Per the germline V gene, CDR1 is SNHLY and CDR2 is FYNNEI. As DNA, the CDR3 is TGTGCCAGCAGACAACTGAGCTCCTACAATGAGCAGTACTTC. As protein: CASRQLSSYNEQYF.

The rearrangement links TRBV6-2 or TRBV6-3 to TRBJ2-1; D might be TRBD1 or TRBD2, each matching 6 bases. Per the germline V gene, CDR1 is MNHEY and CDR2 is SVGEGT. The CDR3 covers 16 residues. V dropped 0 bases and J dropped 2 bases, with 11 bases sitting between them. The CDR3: CASSYSNGGPYNEQFF. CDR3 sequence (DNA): TGTGCCAGCAGTTACTCGAATGGGGGGCCCTACAATGAGCAGTTCTTC.